This TCR beta chain was sequenced in a study of T cells in Graves' hyperthyroidism and ophthalmopathy. The wider study: Peripheral blood collection took place at initial diagnosis, before any treatment. Overall study findings and caveats: Patients with ophthalmopathy were separated from those with stable hyperthyroidism by a 13 V-J model.

RNA transcripts gave rise to amplified TCR beta CDR3 regions. The primer set for the first-round RT-PCR of the TCR CDR3 was HTBI. TCRdb independently ran MiXCR on the multiplex PCR reads; one entry per CDR3 protein. The sample has some 320,000 distinct CDR3 sequences; approximately 13% are singletons. Germline CDR1 MGHRA, CDR2 YSYEKL. The V segment lost 3 bases and the J segment 6 bases; nucleotides outside the gene matches: 21. CDR3 size: 21 residues. Notes on this clonotype: The antigen remains undetermined.

This TCR came from a woman between 40 and 55 years old with Graves' ophthalmopathy. The sequenced sample was blood. The rearrangement uses TRBV4-1 and TRBJ1-5, with TRBD1 matching over 12 bases. The CDR3 coding sequence is TGCGCCAGCAGCCAGATGGTCAGCGGGACAGGGGGCGCAAGGGGAGGTCAGCCCCAGCATTTT. It translates to CASSQMVSGTGGARGGQPQHF.